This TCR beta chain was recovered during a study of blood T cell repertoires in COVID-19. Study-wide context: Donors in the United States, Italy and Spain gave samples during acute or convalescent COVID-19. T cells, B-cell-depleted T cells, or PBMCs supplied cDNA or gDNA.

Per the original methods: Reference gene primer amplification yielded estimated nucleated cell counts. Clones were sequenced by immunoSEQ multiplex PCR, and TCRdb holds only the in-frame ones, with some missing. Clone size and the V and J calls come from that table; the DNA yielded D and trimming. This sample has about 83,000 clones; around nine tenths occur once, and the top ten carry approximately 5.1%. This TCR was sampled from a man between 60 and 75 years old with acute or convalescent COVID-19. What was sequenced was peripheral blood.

The CDR3 DNA follows: TGCGCCAGCAGCCAAGTTCGGCGGGACCGTGAAAAACTGTTTTTT. Translating gives CASSQVRRDREKLFF. The V call is TRBV4-3, the J call TRBJ1-4; a possible D gene is TRBD1 (5 bases). Germline values: CDR1 LGHNA, CDR2 YSLEER. The CDR3 is 15 residues long. Trimming took 1 base from V and 7 from J, leaving 13 bases between them.